This T cell receptor (beta chain) was recorded in a study of T cell changes during pregnancy in multiple sclerosis (dated by TCRdb to between 2018 and 2020). In terms of the full investigation: In women with multiple sclerosis, the researchers looked at how the T cell repertoire shifted as pregnancy progressed.

CDR1 MNHNY and CDR2 SVGAGI are derived from the germline V gene (reference sequence). Relative to germline, V is 7 bases shorter and J is 0 bases shorter, with 16 bases between their ends. The CDR3, from cysteine to phenylalanine, totals 15 residues. Of all the DNA, just the CDR3 is kept, 45 bases in frame from base 1. On this clone: Its antigen specificity is not known. It has no much larger one-base neighbor in the sample; base qualities were not kept.

The library came from the immunoSEQ multiplex PCR assay. This is the immuneACCESS table as TCRdb keeps it, with only in-frame sequences that have V and J called. A part of the clones is gone; compared with another copy, unresolved V genes explain less than half, and the rest is unexplained. The table for this sample lists about 86,000 clones; approximately 90% of them were counted only once. Of the sample, around 1.8% falls within the top ten clones. The input for sequencing was peripheral blood, taken in the first trimester of pregnancy. The chain links TRBV6-6 with TRBJ2-7; too little of a D gene remains to name it. This TCR derives from a female donor in good health, enrolled as a control in a pregnancy study. The sequence in DNA is TGTGCCAGCAAATCCACAGACCCCAACTCCTACGAGCAGTACTTC. It translates as CASKSTDPNSYEQYF.